A selection of T cell receptor beta chains follows, all from one sample in a study of T cells after yellow fever vaccination. A single record per CDR3 protein comes from TCRdb applying MiXCR to the 5' RACE reads. This repertoire shows roughly 50,000 distinct CDR3 sequences, 7.4% found once; its top ten account for 28%. The specimen comprised CD8+ T cells sorted from PBMCs, sampled roughly 14 days after the first yellow fever vaccination. The origin of the receptors is a young man who received the YFV17D yellow fever vaccine. Both conserved end residues are part of each CDR3. The D gene is left open where the match is weak. Size values are once, few and many counts, or a class for expanded clones, and some rows have none.

size: many
J: TRBJ1-1
D: .
V: TRBV3-1
CDR3: CASSQDNLGNTEAFF
DNA: TGTGCCAGCAGCCAAGATAATTTGGGGAACACTGAAGCTTTCTTT

size: many
J: TRBJ2-3
D: TRBD2
V: TRBV7-9
CDR3: CASSGERGGTDTQYF
DNA: TGTGCCAGCTCGGGCGAGCGGGGGGGCACAGATACGCAGTATTTT

size: many
J: TRBJ2-5
D: .
V: TRBV5-6
CDR3: CASSFYGTAEETQYF
DNA: TGTGCCAGCAGCTTTTACGGGACGGCGGAGGAGACCCAGTACTTC

size: .
J: TRBJ1-5
D: .
V: TRBV27
CDR3: CASSLSAGDYQPQHF
DNA: TGTGCCAGCAGTTTATCGGCAGGGGATTATCAGCCCCAGCATTTT

size: .
J: TRBJ2-1
D: TRBD1
V: TRBV10-3
CDR3: CAISESADREVRGQFF
DNA: TGTGCCATCAGTGAGTCAGCGGACAGGGAGGTTAGGGGGCAGTTCTTC

size: .
J: TRBJ2-3
D: .
V: TRBV6-4
CDR3: CASKPGGQDTDTQYF
DNA: TGTGCCAGCAAGCCGGGGGGCCAGGACACAGATACGCAGTATTTT

size: many
J: TRBJ1-1
D: .
V: TRBV29-1
CDR3: CSALEGLNTEAFF
DNA: TGCAGCGCCCTGGAGGGCCTGAACACTGAAGCTTTCTTT

size: many
J: TRBJ1-2
D: .
V: TRBV10-3
CDR3: CAISAPGAYGYTF
DNA: TGTGCCATCAGTGCACCAGGGGCCTATGGCTACACCTTC

size: few
J: TRBJ2-6
D: .
V: TRBV5-1
CDR3: CASRGGYSGANVLTF
DNA: TGCGCCAGCAGGGGGGGATACTCTGGGGCCAACGTCCTGACTTTC

size: few
J: TRBJ2-1
D: .
V: TRBV6-1
CDR3: CASMLRDNHNEQFF
DNA: TGTGCCAGCATGCTCCGGGACAACCACAATGAGCAGTTCTTC

size: .
J: TRBJ1-2
D: TRBD1
V: TRBV5-4
CDR3: CASRPRGPDGYTF
DNA: TGTGCCAGCAGACCCAGGGGGCCCGATGGCTACACCTTC

size: many
J: TRBJ2-1
D: TRBD2
V: TRBV12-3/TRBV12-4
CDR3: CASSSLAGAGIF
DNA: TGTGCCAGCAGCTCACTAGCGGGGGCCGGAATCTTC

size: many
J: TRBJ2-3
D: TRBD2
V: TRBV27
CDR3: CASTLAGASTDTQYF
DNA: TGTGCCAGCACCTTAGCGGGGGCTAGCACAGATACGCAGTATTTT

size: many
J: TRBJ2-1
D: TRBD2
V: TRBV4-3
CDR3: CASSPGSGLNNEQFF
DNA: TGCGCCAGCAGCCCGGGTAGCGGGCTCAACAATGAGCAGTTCTTC

size: many
J: TRBJ2-3
D: .
V: TRBV12-3/TRBV12-4
CDR3: CASSLSGFGTDTQYF
DNA: TGTGCCAGCAGTTTGTCGGGGTTCGGCACAGATACGCAGTATTTT

size: few
J: TRBJ2-1
D: TRBD2
V: TRBV12-3/TRBV12-4
CDR3: CASSRIAGVRNEQFF
DNA: TGTGCCAGCAGTAGAATAGCGGGGGTCCGCAATGAGCAGTTCTTC

size: many
J: TRBJ2-2
D: .
V: TRBV12-3/TRBV12-4
CDR3: CASSLKDFTGELFF
DNA: TGTGCCAGCAGCCTCAAGGACTTCACCGGGGAGCTGTTTTTT

size: .
J: TRBJ2-5
D: .
V: TRBV4-2
CDR3: CARGPGLRGWQETQYF
DNA: TGTGCCAGGGGCCCGGGGCTCCGGGGCTGGCAAGAGACCCAGTACTTC

size: many
J: TRBJ2-5
D: .
V: TRBV7-9
CDR3: CASALETQYF
DNA: TGTGCCAGCGCCCTAGAGACCCAGTACTTC

size: many
J: TRBJ2-7
D: TRBD2
V: TRBV4-2
CDR3: CASSHRGGADPYEQYF
DNA: TGTGCCAGCAGCCACCGCGGGGGGGCCGACCCTTACGAGCAGTACTTC

size: many
J: TRBJ2-3
D: TRBD2
V: TRBV24-1
CDR3: CATSDAGLADTDTQYF
DNA: TGTGCCACCAGTGATGCTGGACTAGCGGACACAGATACGCAGTATTTT

size: .
J: TRBJ2-1
D: TRBD2
V: TRBV3-1
CDR3: CASSPDSGVSSYNEQFF
DNA: TGTGCCAGCAGCCCGGATAGCGGGGTTAGCTCCTACAATGAGCAGTTCTTC

size: many
J: TRBJ2-7
D: .
V: TRBV6-5
CDR3: CASSYSDRSYEQYF
DNA: TGTGCCAGCAGTTACTCCGACCGGTCCTACGAGCAGTACTTC

size: many
J: TRBJ2-1
D: .
V: TRBV11-2
CDR3: CASGSLNEQFF
DNA: TGTGCCAGCGGGAGTCTGAATGAGCAGTTCTTC

size: many
J: TRBJ2-1
D: TRBD2
V: TRBV5-1
CDR3: CASSLSGGGAGQFF
DNA: TGCGCCAGCAGCTTGTCAGGCGGGGGGGCCGGGCAGTTCTTC

size: few
J: TRBJ1-6
D: TRBD1
V: TRBV9
CDR3: CASSAEQGPDSPLHF
DNA: TGTGCCAGCAGCGCTGAACAGGGGCCAGATTCACCCCTCCACTTT

size: many
J: TRBJ1-2
D: .
V: TRBV12-3/TRBV12-4
CDR3: CASNRGYTF
DNA: TGTGCCAGCAATCGTGGCTACACCTTC

size: many
J: TRBJ2-1
D: TRBD2
V: TRBV9
CDR3: CASSVAGGSYNEQFF
DNA: TGTGCCAGCAGCGTAGCGGGGGGGTCCTACAATGAGCAGTTCTTC

size: many
J: TRBJ2-1
D: TRBD1
V: TRBV11-2
CDR3: CASSITRDRVVGQFF
DNA: TGTGCCAGCAGCATCACCCGGGACAGGGTAGTTGGGCAGTTCTTC

size: many
J: TRBJ2-1
D: TRBD2
V: TRBV6-5
CDR3: CASSYWGRGYNEQFF
DNA: TGTGCCAGCAGTTACTGGGGGAGGGGCTACAATGAGCAGTTCTTC

size: many
J: TRBJ1-5
D: .
V: TRBV2
CDR3: CASSEAGGTSNQPQHF
DNA: TGTGCCAGCAGTGAAGCGGGGGGGACTAGCAATCAGCCCCAGCATTTT

size: many
J: TRBJ2-2
D: .
V: TRBV7-7
CDR3: CASSFSMERTGELFF
DNA: TGTGCTAGCAGCTTTAGTATGGAGCGCACCGGGGAGCTGTTTTTT

size: many
J: TRBJ1-5
D: .
V: TRBV6-4
CDR3: CASSAGGPFISDQPQHF
DNA: TGTGCCAGCAGTGCGGGGGGCCCTTTCATCAGTGATCAGCCCCAGCATTTT

size: many
J: TRBJ2-2
D: .
V: TRBV4-1
CDR3: CASSHGAVAGELFF
DNA: TGCGCCAGCAGCCACGGGGCCGTAGCCGGGGAGCTGTTTTTT

size: many
J: TRBJ1-1
D: .
V: TRBV6-6
CDR3: CASSYSTNQAFF
DNA: TGTGCCAGCAGTTACTCAACTAATCAAGCTTTCTTT

size: few
J: TRBJ2-2
D: .
V: TRBV6-5
CDR3: CASSYSTLPGELFF
DNA: TGTGCCAGCAGTTACAGTACCCTCCCCGGGGAGCTGTTTTTT

size: .
J: TRBJ1-1
D: .
V: TRBV20-1
CDR3: CSATGEMNTEAFF
DNA: TGCAGTGCAACAGGAGAAATGAACACTGAAGCTTTCTTT

size: few
J: TRBJ2-1
D: .
V: TRBV6-5
CDR3: CASSYGRGRDEQFF
DNA: TGTGCCAGCAGTTACGGTAGGGGTAGGGATGAGCAGTTCTTC

size: many
J: TRBJ2-4
D: .
V: TRBV6-5
CDR3: CASSYFDGLLAKNIQYF
DNA: TGTGCCAGCAGTTACTTCGACGGCCTGCTAGCCAAAAACATTCAGTACTTC

size: .
J: TRBJ2-1
D: .
V: TRBV4-3
CDR3: CASSQMGGLDNEQFF
DNA: TGCGCCAGCAGCCAAATGGGGGGGCTAGATAATGAGCAGTTCTTC

size: many
J: TRBJ2-7
D: .
V: TRBV2
CDR3: CASSDAALAYEQYF
DNA: TGTGCCAGCAGTGATGCAGCCCTGGCCTACGAGCAGTACTTC

size: .
J: TRBJ2-3
D: TRBD2
V: TRBV27
CDR3: CASSHTSGGTDTQYF
DNA: TGTGCCAGCAGCCACACTAGCGGGGGCACAGATACGCAGTATTTT

size: many
J: TRBJ1-1
D: .
V: TRBV6-1
CDR3: CASSRQPQNTEAFF
DNA: TGTGCCAGCAGCCGACAGCCACAGAACACTGAAGCTTTCTTT

size: many
J: TRBJ2-5
D: TRBD2
V: TRBV3-1
CDR3: CASSPFWGGSQETQYF
DNA: TGTGCCAGCAGCCCCTTTTGGGGGGGTTCCCAAGAGACCCAGTACTTC

size: many
J: TRBJ2-1
D: .
V: TRBV7-9
CDR3: CASSDEAPEQFF
DNA: TGTGCCAGCAGCGATGAGGCCCCCGAGCAGTTCTTC

size: many
J: TRBJ2-3
D: .
V: TRBV27
CDR3: CASSLWRGSTDTQYF
DNA: TGTGCCAGCAGTTTATGGCGGGGAAGCACAGATACGCAGTATTTT

size: many
J: TRBJ2-5
D: .
V: TRBV7-9
CDR3: CASSSGHGETQYF
DNA: TGTGCCAGCAGCTCCGGCCATGGAGAGACCCAGTACTTC

size: few
J: TRBJ1-5
D: .
V: TRBV6-5
CDR3: CASSYIQGHSNQPQHF
DNA: TGTGCCAGCAGTTATATACAGGGTCATAGCAATCAGCCCCAGCATTTT

size: many
J: TRBJ2-1
D: TRBD1
V: TRBV19
CDR3: CASRPGDRDSNEQFF
DNA: TGTGCCAGTAGGCCCGGGGACAGGGATTCCAATGAGCAGTTCTTC

size: few
J: TRBJ2-2
D: .
V: TRBV13
CDR3: CASSYRSEANTGELFF
DNA: TGTGCCAGCAGCTACCGTAGCGAAGCGAACACCGGGGAGCTGTTTTTT

size: many
J: TRBJ2-1
D: .
V: TRBV28
CDR3: CASSPGVIEQFF
DNA: TGTGCCAGCAGTCCAGGGGTCATTGAGCAGTTCTTC

size: many
J: TRBJ1-2
D: .
V: TRBV29-1
CDR3: CSSRGGPDDGYTF
DNA: TGCAGCTCGCGGGGGGGCCCGGACGATGGCTACACCTTC

size: many
J: TRBJ2-3
D: .
V: TRBV20-1
CDR3: CSARGWRRGGPVGTDTQYF
DNA: TGCAGTGCTAGAGGTTGGAGGAGGGGGGGGCCGGTCGGCACAGATACGCAGTATTTT

size: many
J: TRBJ1-3
D: .
V: TRBV27
CDR3: CASTSTAGNTIYF
DNA: TGTGCCAGCACCTCGACGGCTGGAAACACCATATATTTT

size: many
J: TRBJ2-1
D: TRBD1
V: TRBV6-5
CDR3: CASSYGPLLTGSSYNEQFF
DNA: TGTGCCAGCAGTTACGGCCCCCTCCTGACAGGGAGCTCCTACAATGAGCAGTTCTTC